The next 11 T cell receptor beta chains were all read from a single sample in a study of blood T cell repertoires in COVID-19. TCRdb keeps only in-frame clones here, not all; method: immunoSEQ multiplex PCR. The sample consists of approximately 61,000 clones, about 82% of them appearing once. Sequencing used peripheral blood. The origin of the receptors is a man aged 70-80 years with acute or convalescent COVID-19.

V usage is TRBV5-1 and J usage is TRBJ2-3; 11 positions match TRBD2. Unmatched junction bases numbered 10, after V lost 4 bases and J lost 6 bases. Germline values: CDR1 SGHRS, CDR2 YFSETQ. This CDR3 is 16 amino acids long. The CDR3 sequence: CASSTVTSGARDTQYF. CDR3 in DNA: TGCGCCAGCAGCACTGTGACTAGCGGGGCCCGGGATACGCAGTATTTT.

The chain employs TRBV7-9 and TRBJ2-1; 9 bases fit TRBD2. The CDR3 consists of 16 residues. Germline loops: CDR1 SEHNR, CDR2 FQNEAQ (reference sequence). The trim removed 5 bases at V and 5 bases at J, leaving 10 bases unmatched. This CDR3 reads CASSPRAGGANNEQFF. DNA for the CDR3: TGTGCCAGCAGCCCTAGGGCGGGGGGGGCGAACAATGAGCAGTTCTTC.

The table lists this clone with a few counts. DNA for the CDR3: TGCGCCAGCAGCACCGGACAGGGCGTTGAAGCTTTCTTT. It codes for CASSTGQGVEAFF. The J gene is TRBJ1-1, the V gene TRBV5-1; 8 bases line up with TRBD1. Germline CDR1 is SGHRS and CDR2 is YFSETQ. The CDR3 is made up of 13 amino acids. J was trimmed by 7 bases and V by 4 bases; bases with no gene match: 6.

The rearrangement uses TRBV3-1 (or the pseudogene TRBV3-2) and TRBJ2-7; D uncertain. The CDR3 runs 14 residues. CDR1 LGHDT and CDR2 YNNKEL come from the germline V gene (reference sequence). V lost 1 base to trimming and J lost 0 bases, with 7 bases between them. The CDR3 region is CASSQGLSSYEQYF. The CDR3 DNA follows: TGTGCCAGCAGCCAAGGACTCAGCTCCTACGAGCAGTACTTC.

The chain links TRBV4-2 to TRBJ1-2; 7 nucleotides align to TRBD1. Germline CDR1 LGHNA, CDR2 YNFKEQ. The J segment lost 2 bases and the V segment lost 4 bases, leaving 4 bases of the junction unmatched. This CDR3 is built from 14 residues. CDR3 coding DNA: TGTGCCAGCAGCCCTGGACAGGAGAACTATGGCTACACCTTC. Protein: CASSPGQENYGYTF.

CDR3 amino acids: CASSPPLRGNEKLFF. The CDR3 coding sequence is TGTGCCAGCAGCCCTCCACTTCGGGGGAATGAAAAACTGTTTTTT. V and J are TRBV7-2 and TRBJ1-4; TRBD1 might be the D (5 bases). Trimming pared 5 bases from V and 5 bases from J, leaving 15 bases between. The germline gives CDR1 SGHTA, CDR2 FQGNSA. The CDR3 extends over 15 amino acids.

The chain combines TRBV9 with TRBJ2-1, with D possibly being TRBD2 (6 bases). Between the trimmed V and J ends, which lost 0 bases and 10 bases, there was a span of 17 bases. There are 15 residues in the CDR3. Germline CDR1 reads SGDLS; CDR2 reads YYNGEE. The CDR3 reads CASSVEPGVGQEQFF. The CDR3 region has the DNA TGTGCCAGCAGCGTAGAGCCGGGGGTGGGGCAAGAGCAGTTCTTC.

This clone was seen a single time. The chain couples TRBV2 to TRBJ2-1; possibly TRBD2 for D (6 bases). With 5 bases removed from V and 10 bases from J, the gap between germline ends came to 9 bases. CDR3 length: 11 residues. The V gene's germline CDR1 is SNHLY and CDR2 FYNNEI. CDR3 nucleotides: TGTGCCAGCAGTTACAGCGGGGAGCAGTTCTTC. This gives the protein CASSYSGEQFF.

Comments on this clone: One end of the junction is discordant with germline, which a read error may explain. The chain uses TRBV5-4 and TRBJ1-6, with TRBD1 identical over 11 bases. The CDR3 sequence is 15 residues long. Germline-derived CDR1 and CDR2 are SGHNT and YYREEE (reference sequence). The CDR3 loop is CASSARDRGDSPLHF. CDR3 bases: TGTGCTAGCAGCGCCCGGGACAGGGGGGATTCACCCCTCCACTTT.

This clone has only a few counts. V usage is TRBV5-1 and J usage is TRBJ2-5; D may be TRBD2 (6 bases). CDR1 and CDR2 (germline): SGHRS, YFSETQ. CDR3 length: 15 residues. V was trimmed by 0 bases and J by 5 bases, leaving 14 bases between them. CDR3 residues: CASSLALDSGETQYF. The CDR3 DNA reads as TGCGCCAGCAGCTTGGCCCTTGATAGCGGTGAGACCCAGTACTTC.

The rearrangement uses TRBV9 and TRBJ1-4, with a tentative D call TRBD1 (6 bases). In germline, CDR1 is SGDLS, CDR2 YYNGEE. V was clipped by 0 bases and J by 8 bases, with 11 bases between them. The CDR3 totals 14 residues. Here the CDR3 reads CASSVEQGGEKLFF. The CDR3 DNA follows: TGTGCCAGCAGCGTAGAACAGGGTGGGGAAAAACTGTTTTTT.